Below, one T cell receptor (beta chain) is given with its context. This CDR3 has 16 residues. Germline lookup yields CDR1 MNHEY and CDR2 SVGEGT. Trimming stripped 2 bases from V and 3 bases from J, with 16 bases between. Authors' methods: Quantification of nucleated cells was approximated via reference gene primer amplification. Only in-frame clones appear in the TCRdb table, and some are missing; sequencing was by immunoSEQ multiplex PCR. That table supplies the V and J calls and clone size; D and trimming were determined from the DNA. Of about 490,000 clones listed, approximately 83% are singletons. This sample was included in a study of blood T cell repertoires in COVID-19. Study as a whole: Both acute and convalescent COVID-19 samples were obtained from the United States, Italy and Spain. From T cells, B-cell-depleted T cells, or PBMCs came the material, which was cDNA or gDNA.

The chain uses TRBV6-2 or TRBV6-3 and TRBJ1-1; no clear D gene. Sequencing used peripheral blood. The sequence was obtained from a human donor in a cohort sampled during active COVID-19. CDR3 nucleotide sequence: TGTGCCAGCAGTTACGGCCGGGGAGGAGGGTACACTGAAGCTTTCTTT. It encodes CASSYGRGGGYTEAFF.